The 21 T cell receptor beta chains reported below all come from one sample, sequenced in a study of tumor and adjacent non-tumor tissue in lung cancer. The library came from three nested PCR rounds adapted from ARM-PCR protocols. TCRdb re-analysed the multiplex PCR reads in MiXCR, keeping a single row per CDR3 protein. The sample includes 200,000 or so distinct CDR3 sequences, less than 80% seen only once; the top ten take approximately 26%. No cell sorting was done before RNA was extracted from the tissue. Sequencing was carried out using lung tumor tissue. The receptor set was obtained from a man in his sixties with non-small cell lung cancer.

V usage is TRBV11-2 and J usage is TRBJ1-5, with D possibly matching TRBD1 (5 bases). Germline assignment: CDR1 SGHAT and CDR2 FQNNGV. V gave up 10 bases and J gave up 0 bases, with 16 bases separating them. The CDR3 length is 15 residues. As DNA, the CDR3 is TGTGCCAATAGTTTGGGGGGTGGTAGCAATCAGCCCCAGCATTTT. As protein: CANSLGGGSNQPQHF.

A note on this clonotype: The CDR3 end shows no conserved phenylalanine or tryptophan, and so a read error is likely. CDR3 region: CASSHLLVKTQYL. CDR3 nucleotides: TGTGCCAGCAGCCACCTGCTTGTGAAGACCCAGTACTTA. This rearrangement joins TRBV6-5 to TRBJ2-5; the D is unclear. V shed 6 bases and J shed 6 bases, with 14 bases lying between them. From germline, CDR1 is MNHEY and CDR2 SVGAGI. The CDR3 spans 13 residues.

This chain uses TRBV20-1 with TRBJ2-3; TRBD1 matches at 9 bases. J lost 4 bases, V lost 6 bases, and 11 bases had no gene match. Germline CDR1 and CDR2: DFQATT and SNEGSKA (reference sequence). There are 15 residues in the CDR3. CDR3: CSANRRDREADTQYF. The CDR3 DNA reads TGCAGTGCCAATCGCCGGGACAGGGAGGCAGATACGCAGTATTTT.

This sequence joins TRBV11-3 and TRBJ2-7; TRBD2 matches 8 bases. The V segment lost 0 bases and the J segment 6 bases; nucleotides outside the gene matches: 13. From germline, CDR1 is SGHNT and CDR2 YENEEA. The CDR3 sequence is 17 residues long. Here the CDR3 reads CASSLDRGTRFLGEQYF. CDR3 bases: TGTGCCAGCAGCTTAGACCGAGGGACTAGATTTTTGGGCGAGCAGTACTTC.

V is TRBV5-1 and J is TRBJ2-3; possible D gene TRBD2, 6 bases. Trimming stripped 1 base from V and 2 bases from J, with 17 bases between. CDR1 and CDR2 (germline): SGHRS, YFSETQ. The CDR3 runs 17 residues. CDR3 sequence reads: CASSLSLGGSDTDTQYF. The CDR3 DNA is TGCGCCAGCAGCTTGAGTCTGGGGGGTTCAGACACAGATACGCAGTATTTT.

Regarding this clonotype: This may come from a read error, since a much larger clone is one base off. The chain carries TRBV28 and TRBJ2-3; D remains unclear. Trimming took off 8 bases at V and 5 bases at J, with 20 bases between the two ends. The CDR3 has 15 residues. Per the germline V gene, CDR1 is MDHEN and CDR2 is SYDVKM. The CDR3 nucleotides read TGTGCCAGCGGTCACCCTTCCAGTTTAAGAGATACGCAGTATTTT. This translates into CASGHPSSLRDTQYF.

As concerns this clonotype: At one end the junction does not follow the germline gene, possibly because of a read error. The rearrangement joins TRBV11-2 to TRBJ2-6; a possible D gene is TRBD1 (6 bases). CDR1 is SGHAT, CDR2 FQNNGV, per germline. This CDR3 is 19 amino acids long. In nucleotides, the CDR3 is TGTGTCAGCAGCTTAGTTCCAAAAGACAGGCCCTCTGGGGCCAACATCCTGACTTTC. Amino acid sequence: CVSSLVPKDRPSGANILTF.

Notes on this clonotype: Given a much more abundant clone one base away, this may be a read error. Given the absence of the conserved phenylalanine or tryptophan at the CDR3 end, a read error is likely. CDR3 nucleotide sequence: TGCAGCGTTGAGTTAGCGGCAATGGGTGAGCAGTTCTCC. This encodes CSVELAAMGEQFS. The genes are TRBV29-1 and TRBJ2-1; D perhaps matches TRBD2 (6 bases). Per the germline V gene, CDR1 is SQVTM and CDR2 is ANQGSEA. The V and J ends lost 3 bases and 9 bases respectively, with 15 bases between them. CDR3 length: 13 residues.

About this clonotype: A much larger clone differs from this one at a single base, so this may be a read error. The rearrangement joins TRBV20-1 to TRBJ2-3; no definite D call. The germline V gene has CDR1 DFQATT and CDR2 SNEGSKA (reference sequence). The CDR3 runs to 13 residues. The CDR3 region is CSARDPFTDMQYF. The CDR3 region has the DNA TGCAGTGCTAGAGATCCCTTTACAGATATGCAGTATTTT.

The V gene is TRBV10-3, the J gene TRBJ2-6; TRBD2 is a possible D gene (5 bases). V lost 0 bases and J 9 bases, leaving 9 bases between the germline ends. The CDR3 contains 14 residues. The V gene's germline CDR1 is ENHRY and CDR2 SYGVKD. CDR3 amino acids: CAISESEENNVLTF. As DNA, the CDR3 is TGTGCCATCAGTGAGTCGGAGGAGAACAACGTCCTGACTTTC.

The gene calls are TRBV5-6 and TRBJ2-7; D not certain. CDR1 and CDR2 from the germline V gene are SGHDT and YYEEEE. V was cut by 3 bases and J by 0 bases, with 16 bases left in between. CDR3 length equals 16 residues. The CDR3 sequence: CASSSFSYWDSYEQYF. As DNA, the CDR3 is TGTGCCAGCAGCTCATTTTCCTACTGGGACTCCTACGAGCAGTACTTC.

As for this clonotype: The junction differs from germline at one of its ends, possibly a read error. The V call is TRBV6-6, the J call TRBJ2-7; a weak D match, TRBD1 (6 bases). The CDR3 covers 13 residues. CDR1 and CDR2 (germline): MNHNY, SVGAGI (reference sequence). CDR3 loop: CAGSYLSGDEQYF. CDR3 in DNA: TGTGCCGGCAGTTATCTATCAGGGGACGAGCAGTACTTC.

This clonotype was observed a handful of times. V and J are TRBV11-2 and TRBJ2-2; no clear D. The germline CDR1 and CDR2 sequences are SGHAT and FQNNGV. The CDR3 runs 16 residues. V was pared by 0 bases and J by 4 bases, with 12 bases between. The CDR3, as DNA: TGTGCCAGCAGCTTAGACGGGCCCGACGGCACCGGGGAGCTGTTTTTT. Residues: CASSLDGPDGTGELFF.

With regard to this clonotype: Germline and junction disagree at one end, which may indicate a read error. The chain recombines TRBV20-1 with TRBJ2-5, with 12 bases matching TRBD2. The CDR3 totals 15 residues. Germline CDR1 is DFQATT and CDR2 is SNEGSKA (reference sequence). CDR3 bases: TGCAATGCTAGTTCTAGCGGGGGGGCCGGAGAGACCCAGTACTTC. This encodes CNASSSGGAGETQYF.

To note about this clonotype: Since a much larger clone is just one base distant, this may be a read error. J is TRBJ1-5 and V is TRBV20-1; D is undetermined. This CDR3 has 13 residues. The V gene's germline CDR1 is DFQATT and CDR2 SNEGSKA (reference sequence). The V end was cut by 4 bases, the J end by 10 bases, with 17 bases between. The CDR3 bases are TGCAGTGCTACATACAAGGCGATCGGCCCCCAGCATTTT. Encoded protein: CSATYKAIGPQHF.

CDR3 sequence: CASSQDQTGGEETQYF. For the CDR3, the DNA is TGCGCCAGCAGCCAAGACCAGACAGGGGGCGAAGAGACCCAGTACTTC. The chain is built from TRBV4-1 and TRBJ2-5; 10 bases agree with TRBD1. Germline V gives CDR1 MGHRA, CDR2 YSYEKL. V dropped 0 bases and J dropped 3; count of bases not matched to a gene: 4. CDR3 length: 16 amino acids.

The genes are TRBV11-2 and TRBJ2-5, with D unresolved. The germline gives CDR1 SGHAT, CDR2 FQNNGV. The CDR3 covers 14 residues. The CDR3 reads CVGSPATDQETQYF. CDR3 in DNA: TGTGTAGGCAGCCCCGCGACGGACCAAGAGACCCAGTACTTC.

On this clonotype: At one of its ends the junction is not consistent with the germline gene, which may arise from a read error. The rearrangement links TRBV11-1 to TRBJ2-5, with D unresolved. Germline assignment: CDR1 SGHAT and CDR2 FQDESV (reference sequence). The CDR3 contains 14 residues. The CDR3 sequence is CASSSRTCEETQYF. The CDR3 nucleotides are TGTGCCAGCAGCTCCCGGACCTGTGAAGAGACACAGTACTTC.

This clonotype has only one observation. The V gene is TRBV4-3, the J gene TRBJ2-1; D uncertain. Germline CDR1 reads LGHNA; CDR2 reads YSLEER. The CDR3 is 15 residues long. V was shortened by 2 bases and J by 7 bases, with 15 bases between the two germline ends. CDR3 protein: CASSQRPHGWNEQFF. CDR3 bases: TGCGCCAGCAGCCAACGACCACATGGGTGGAATGAGCAGTTCTTC.

The chain carries TRBV21-1 and TRBJ1-4. TRBV21-1 is an annotated pseudogene. This CDR3 spans 12 amino acids. The DNA of the CDR3 is TGTGCCAGCAAGCTCGGACGGGAAAAACTGTTTTTT. Encoded protein: CASKLGREKLFF.

Concerning this clonotype: A much larger clone differs by one base, so this may be a read error. The rearrangement uses TRBV29-1 and TRBJ2-7; weak D call: TRBD1 (5 bases). This CDR3 spans 12 amino acids. V lost 6 bases to trimming and J lost 2 bases, with 11 bases between them. Germline V gene lookup returns CDR1 SQVTM and CDR2 ANQGSEA. The CDR3 nucleotides read TGCAGCGTCCAACAGGAGACCTACGAGCAGTACTTC. Translated: CSVQQETYEQYF.